The 20 T cell receptor beta chains below were found in one sample sequenced in a study of radiation and T cells in renal cell carcinoma. Time point given: baseline pretreatment blood. Noted treatment: 15 Gy SBRT to primary tumor, nephrectomy 4 weeks later. Profiling relied on immunoSEQ multiplex PCR, and the TCRdb table lists in-frame clones only, not all of them. In the table there are about 130,000 clones, more than 70% of which are singletons. The sample consisted of blood, taken from a patient whose treatment included radiotherapy and nephrectomy. The receptor source for this set is a woman in her 50s with renal cell carcinoma.

The chain combines TRBV7-6 with TRBJ1-6; D perhaps matches TRBD1 (6 bases). CDR3 length equals 15 residues. Trimming shortened V by 2 bases and J by 6 bases, and 11 bases separated the two germline ends. Germline lookup yields CDR1 SGHVS and CDR2 FNYEAQ. The CDR3 region has the DNA TGTGCCAGCAGCTTACAGGACAGTTTTAATTCACCCCTCCACTTT. This gives the protein CASSLQDSFNSPLHF.

The sample holds one count of this clone. This rearrangement joins TRBV5-1 to TRBJ1-2; D remains unclear. Germline V gene data show CDR1 as SGHRS and CDR2 as YFSETQ. Trimming removed 0 bases from V and 3 bases from J, with 6 bases in between. The CDR3 spans 13 residues. CDR3 DNA sequence: TGCGCCAGCAGCTTGGCAATTGACTATGGCTACACCTTC. The encoded protein is CASSLAIDYGYTF.

This chain joins TRBV19 and TRBJ1-5; D may be TRBD1 (5 bases). CDR3 length: 16 residues. Germline CDR1 is LNHDA and CDR2 is SQIVND (reference sequence). V lost 1 base to trimming and J lost 2 bases, with 12 bases between them. In DNA, the CDR3 is TGTGCCAGTAGTATAGTTGGCAGGGTCGGCAATCAGCCCCAGCATTTT. Protein product: CASSIVGRVGNQPQHF.

A few counts support this clone. The gene calls are TRBV7-2 and TRBJ1-6, with a weak D call TRBD1 (6 bases). The CDR3 loop spans 14 amino acids. Germline CDR1 and CDR2: SGHTA and FQGNSA. Trimming stripped 5 bases from V and 7 bases from J, with 12 bases between. The CDR3 bases are TGTGCCAGCAGCACCAGGGGTAGGAATTCACCCCTCCACTTT. It translates to CASSTRGRNSPLHF.

The J gene is TRBJ1-4, the V gene TRBV7-2; no reliable D call. Trimming left V 8 bases short and J 0 bases short, with 13 bases between. Germline V lookup: CDR1 SGHTA, CDR2 FQGNSA. The CDR3 extends over 15 amino acids. CDR3 DNA: TGTGCCAGCCGGCGGAGTATTGCAACTAATGAAAAACTGTTTTTT. Residues: CASRRSIATNEKLFF.

J is TRBJ1-2 and V is TRBV18; TRBD1 agrees at 11 bases. Germline lookup yields CDR1 KGHSH and CDR2 LQKENI. This CDR3 spans 15 amino acids. J lost 4 bases, V lost 6 bases, and 7 bases had no gene match. The CDR3 DNA sequence: TGTGCCAGCTCGGATGGGACAGGGGGTGGCTATGGCTACACCTTC. Translated, it gives CASSDGTGGGYGYTF.

This clone came up once. The rearrangement uses TRBV5-1 and TRBJ1-1; no clear D gene. Germline CDR1 reads SGHRS; CDR2 reads YFSETQ. Trimming stripped 3 bases from V and 0 bases from J, with 12 bases between. The CDR3 totals 15 residues. The CDR3 sequence: CASSSESGLNTEAFF. CDR3 nucleotides: TGCGCCAGCAGCTCCGAAAGTGGCCTGAACACTGAAGCTTTCTTT.

The V call is TRBV5-6, the J call TRBJ1-2; D is undetermined. Per germline, CDR1 SGHDT and CDR2 YYEEEE. CDR3 length: 14 amino acids. V was clipped by 5 bases and J by 2 bases, with 13 bases between them. CDR3 sequence reads: CASSFQVANYGYTF. In DNA, the CDR3 is TGTGCCAGCAGTTTCCAGGTAGCGAACTATGGCTACACCTTC.

The chain joins TRBV7-8 to TRBJ2-7; D might be TRBD1 or TRBD2, each matching 5 bases. The length of the CDR3 is 16 residues. The V gene lost 1 base and the J gene lost 2 bases, with 15 bases spanning the gap. Germline V gives CDR1 SGHVS, CDR2 FQNEAQ. CDR3 nucleotides: TGTGCCAGCAGCTTAGGGGTCGGGACGTTCGCCTACGAGCAGTACTTC. Translation gives CASSLGVGTFAYEQYF. Based on the CDR3 plus reference TRBV7-8 and TRBJ2-7, the full variable domain is GAGVSQSPRYKVAKRGQDVALRCDPISGHVSLFWYQQALGQGPEFLTYFQNEAQLDKSGLPSDRFFAERPEGSVSTLKIQRTQQEDSAVYLCASSLGVGTFAYEQYFGPGTRLTVT.

J is TRBJ2-7 and V is TRBV6-1; TRBD2 is a possible D gene (6 bases). The V and J ends lost 0 bases and 1 base respectively, with 31 bases between them. Per germline, CDR1 MNHNS and CDR2 SASEGT. The CDR3 has 22 residues. CDR3 amino acids: CASSEADASDRDGGIRSYEQYF. The CDR3 bases are TGTGCCAGCAGTGAAGCGGATGCGAGTGATAGGGACGGAGGGATTCGGTCCTACGAGCAGTACTTC.

The V call is TRBV19, the J call TRBJ1-4; the D gene is possibly TRBD1 (6 bases). The germline CDR1 and CDR2 sequences are LNHDA and SQIVND (reference sequence). The V and J ends lost 0 bases and 4 bases respectively, with 6 bases between them. The CDR3 sequence is 14 residues long. CDR3 residues: CASSIEQGNEKLFF. As DNA, the CDR3 is TGTGCCAGTAGTATAGAACAGGGTAATGAAAAACTGTTTTTT.

This rearrangement joins TRBV15 to TRBJ1-2, with D possibly being TRBD1 (5 bases). The CDR3 extends over 15 amino acids. Germline lookup yields CDR1 LNHNV and CDR2 YYDKDF (reference sequence). V was shortened by 0 bases and J by 4 bases, with 12 bases between the two germline ends. In DNA, the CDR3 is TGTGCCACCAGCAGAGAGTTAGCAGGGTCCTATGGCTACACCTTC. Its translation: CATSRELAGSYGYTF.

This chain uses TRBV5-4 with TRBJ2-1; a possible D gene is TRBD2 (6 bases). This CDR3 has 15 residues. Germline CDR1 and CDR2: SGHNT and YYREEE (reference sequence). V lost 4 bases, J lost 9 bases, and 20 bases lay in between. The CDR3 region has the DNA TGTGCCAGCAGCACATCCACGGGAGCTATTCGTGAGCAGTTCTTC. Translation: CASSTSTGAIREQFF. Combining the CDR3 with reference TRBV5-4 and TRBJ2-1 gives the whole variable domain ETGVTQSPTHLIKTRGQQVTLRCSSQSGHNTVSWYQQALGQGPQFIFQYYREEENGRGNFPPRFSGLQFPNYSSELNVNALELDDSALYLCASSTSTGAIREQFFGPGTRLTVL.

CDR3 residues: CASSLLQGGDSPLHF. The CDR3 DNA reads as TGCGCCAGCAGCTTGTTACAGGGTGGCGATTCACCCCTCCACTTT. The chain links TRBV5-1 to TRBJ1-6; D may be TRBD1 (6 bases). Trimming took 1 base from V and 8 from J, leaving 13 bases between them. Looked up from germline, CDR1 is SGHRS and CDR2 is YFSETQ. The CDR3 loop spans 15 amino acids.

The rearrangement uses TRBV12-2 and TRBJ1-2. TRBV12-2 is a documented pseudogene. This CDR3 is 13 amino acids long. The CDR3 DNA is TGTGCAAGTCGCTTAGGGGTTTTCTATGGCTACACCTTC. Its translation: CASRLGVFYGYTF.

The V and J genes are TRBV4-2 and TRBJ1-6; TRBD1 is a possible D gene (6 bases). This CDR3 contains 13 residues. Germline-derived CDR1 and CDR2 are LGHNA and YNFKEQ. V gave up 2 bases and J gave up 13 bases, with 12 bases separating them. The CDR3 bases are TGTGCCAGCAGCCAAACGGACAGTCCTCCCCTCCACTTT. This encodes CASSQTDSPPLHF.

The chain combines TRBV2 with TRBJ2-2, with TRBD2 as a possible D gene (5 bases). The V end was cut by 10 bases, the J end by 5 bases, with 17 bases between. The germline V gene has CDR1 SNHLY and CDR2 FYNNEI. This CDR3 region has 14 residues. The CDR3 reads CATLAQVPTGELFF. In DNA form, the CDR3 reads TGTGCCACCCTAGCCCAGGTTCCTACCGGGGAGCTGTTTTTT.

The chain carries TRBV11-2 and TRBJ2-1; 9 nucleotides match TRBD2. With V trimmed by 0 bases and J by 10 bases, 10 bases remained unmatched. CDR3 length: 16 residues. CDR1 SGHAT and CDR2 FQNNGV come from the germline V gene. Here the CDR3 reads CASSLDPAGGFREQFF. The CDR3 coding sequence is TGTGCCAGCAGCTTAGACCCAGCGGGGGGCTTCCGGGAGCAGTTCTTC.

This chain's CDR3 is CASSLLLKDSPLHF. The CDR3 DNA reads as TGTGCCAGCAGTTTGCTCCTCAAAGATTCACCCCTCCACTTT. The chain carries TRBV27 and TRBJ1-6; unclear D gene. V was trimmed by 3 bases and J by 8 bases, leaving 11 bases between them. The CDR3 runs 14 residues. Germline loops: CDR1 MNHEY, CDR2 SMNVEV (reference sequence).

The rearrangement links TRBV2 to TRBJ2-6, with D unclear. V was clipped by 2 bases and J by 0 bases, with 8 bases between them. The CDR3 has 16 residues. Per germline, CDR1 SNHLY and CDR2 FYNNEI. CDR3 nucleotides: TGTGCCAGCAGTGAAACGAGAGCCTCTGGGGCCAACGTCCTGACTTTC. Amino acids: CASSETRASGANVLTF.